Listed below are T cell receptor beta chains from one sample, sequenced in a study of blood T cells in healthy people across ages. TCRdb reprocessed the 5' RACE reads with MiXCR, giving one entry per CDR3 protein. The sample contains 700,000 or so distinct CDR3 sequences, around 41% of which appear only once. The source material was blood. The receptors stem from an elderly man in good health. The CDR3 runs from the conserved cysteine through the conserved F or W. D genes are given only for firm matches. The listing skips clone size in some rows; elsewhere it reads once, few, many or a size class.

v_call	d_call	clone_size	j_call	cdr3_nt	cdr3_aa
TRBV2	-	-	TRBJ1-1	TGTGCCAGCAAAGGGCTCCTACAAAGGAACACTGAAGCTTTCTTT	CASKGLLQRNTEAFF
TRBV20-1	-	few	TRBJ2-1	TGCAGTGCTAGAGGCGGGACTGAGCAGTTCTTC	CSARGGTEQFF
TRBV20-1	-	-	TRBJ2-7	TGCAGTGCCTTAGGACGGAACCCCTACGAGCAGTACTTC	CSALGRNPYEQYF
TRBV11-3	-	few	TRBJ2-5	TGTGCCAGCAGCTTAGTTGGTGGGAGTCGGGAGACCCAGTACTTC	CASSLVGGSRETQYF
TRBV19	-	-	TRBJ2-4	TGTGCCAGTAGTATAGACGACAGGTCCATTCAGTACTTC	CASSIDDRSIQYF
TRBV6-2/TRBV6-3	-	few	TRBJ2-1	TGTGCCAGCAGCCTGCGGTTCGCAAGAGAGCAGTTCTTC	CASSLRFAREQFF
TRBV20-1	-	many	TRBJ1-5	TGCAGTGCACCGGACACCTCAGGGGGCAATCAGCCCCAGCATTTT	CSAPDTSGGNQPQHF
TRBV20-1	TRBD1	-	TRBJ2-2	TGCAGTGTCCGAAGAGGGGGACAGAAGAGGACCGGGGAGCTGTTTTTT	CSVRRGGQKRTGELFF
TRBV29-1	TRBD2	-	TRBJ2-1	TGCAGCGTCGGGACTAGTCTTAACGGTGAGCAGTTCTTC	CSVGTSLNGEQFF
TRBV29-1	-	-	TRBJ2-1	TGCAGCGTTGGGCCGTCAGTCTGGAATGAGCAGTTCTTC	CSVGPSVWNEQFF
TRBV7-3	TRBD1	few	TRBJ2-3	TGTGCCAGCAGCTTAACCGGGACAGGGGGCGGTGATACGCAGTATTTT	CASSLTGTGGGDTQYF
TRBV5-1	-	-	TRBJ2-1	-	CASSIYLCSVGLLTGYNEQFF
TRBV5-1	-	few	TRBJ2-1	TGCGCCAGCGGTGACCGGGACCCACCCGGGGTTGAGCAGTTCTTC	CASGDRDPPGVEQFF
TRBV14	TRBD2	once	TRBJ2-7	TGTGCCAGCAGCCAAGGACGAGCGGGAGTCAACGAGCAGTACTTC	CASSQGRAGVNEQYF
TRBV2	TRBD1	few	TRBJ1-2	TGTGCCAGCAGTGACCCGGGACAGGGGGACTATGGCTACACCTTC	CASSDPGQGDYGYTF
TRBV5-1	-	once	TRBJ2-1	TGCGCCAGCAGCTTGGAACGGCCAAACAATGAGCAGTTCTTC	CASSLERPNNEQFF
TRBV3-1	-	-	TRBJ2-7	TGTGCCAGCAGCCAAGACGGTACAGCGGCCCCTCACAATGAGCGGTACTTC	CASSQDGTAAPHNERYF
TRBV13	TRBD2	-	TRBJ2-3	TGTGCCAGCAGCCCCACTAGCGGGGGGGCCTACACAGATACGCAGTATTTT	CASSPTSGGAYTDTQYF
TRBV11-2	-	-	TRBJ2-7	TGTGCCAGTAGCTCCCCTGGGGGCTCCTACGAGCAGTACTTC	CASSSPGGSYEQYF
TRBV28	TRBD1	-	TRBJ2-4	TGTGCCAGCAGTCGGACAGGCCCGGCAGCCAAAAACATTCAGTACTTC	CASSRTGPAAKNIQYF
TRBV2	-	-	TRBJ2-4	TGTGCCAGCAGTGGGGAAGGGGGCAAAAACATTCAGTACTTC	CASSGEGGKNIQYF
TRBV27	TRBD1	-	TRBJ2-1	TGTGCCAGCATGGGCCAGGGGGTAGAGACCCAGTTCTTC	CASMGQGVETQFF
TRBV20-1	-	-	TRBJ2-3	TGCAGTGCTCAGGTGTTTGATACGCAGTATTTT	CSAQVFDTQYF
TRBV29-1	TRBD2	-	TRBJ2-5	TGCAGCGTTGAAGATGACGGGAGGGCAGAGACCCAGTACTTC	CSVEDDGRAETQYF
TRBV10-2	TRBD2	many	TRBJ2-5	TGCGCCAGCAGCCCACTAGCGGGGGGACAAGAGACCCAGTACTTC	CASSPLAGGQETQYF
TRBV27	-	few	TRBJ1-5	TGTGCCAGCAGTTTAACCCGGGGGGCCCAGCCCCAGCATTTT	CASSLTRGAQPQHF
TRBV5-1	TRBD2	-	TRBJ2-1	TGCGCCAGCAGTTTTACAAGCGGGGGTTCCTACAATGAGCAGTTCTTC	CASSFTSGGSYNEQFF
TRBV5-1	-	-	TRBJ2-5	TGCGCCAGCAGCGGAACAGGGCCCTGGGGGGAGACCCAGTACTTC	CASSGTGPWGETQYF
TRBV18	TRBD1	once	TRBJ1-4	TGTGCCAGCTCTCCAGGGGGCGCTGGGGAAAAACTGTTTTTT	CASSPGGAGEKLFF